This entry lists 18 T cell receptor beta chains sequenced from one sample in a study of regulatory T cells in long-lasting Graves disease. The time point: persistent/refractory GD, antithyroid drugs over 5 years with positive TRAb. RNA from PBMCs was the source of the TCR library. Building of the TCR beta libraries involved iRepertoire HTBI primers and Arm-PCR of CDR3 regions. TCRdb re-analysed the multiplex PCR reads in MiXCR, keeping a single row per CDR3 protein. The sample contains approximately 400,000 distinct CDR3 sequences, around 20% of which appear only once. Sample: peripheral blood mononuclear cells (PBMCs), taken when the disease was refractory, from a patient treated with antithyroid drugs. Receptors were obtained from a female donor with Graves disease.

This clonotype was seen a few times. The chain combines TRBV20-1 with TRBJ1-1, with a possible D match to TRBD1 (5 bases). The CDR3 loop spans 13 amino acids. V lost 5 bases to trimming and J lost 4 bases, with 14 bases between them. Germline CDR1 reads DFQATT; CDR2 reads SNEGSKA (reference sequence). The CDR3 region is CSAVRGAGTEAFF. CDR3 nucleotides: TGCAGTGCTGTTAGAGGGGCTGGCACTGAAGCTTTCTTT.

This clonotype appeared many times. The CDR3 DNA follows: TGTGCCAGCAGCCAAGATGTCGCATGGGAAAAACTGTTTTTT. Its translation: CASSQDVAWEKLFF. V usage is TRBV3-1 and J usage is TRBJ1-4; no clear D gene. Trimming removed 0 bases from V and 8 bases from J, with 10 bases in between. Germline V gene data show CDR1 as LGHDT and CDR2 as YNNKEL (reference sequence). The CDR3 sequence is 14 residues long.

This clonotype was counted only a few times. This chain uses TRBV20-1 with TRBJ1-1; TRBD1 agrees at 8 bases. J gave up 0 bases and V 5 bases, and 8 bases lay outside the gene matches. This CDR3 is 15 amino acids long. The germline V gene encodes CDR1 DFQATT and CDR2 SNEGSKA (reference sequence). As DNA, the CDR3 is TGCAGTGCTTACAGGGGGTATGGGATGAACACTGAAGCTTTCTTT. Translated: CSAYRGYGMNTEAFF.

As concerns this clonotype: A much larger clone differs by one base, so this may be a read error. The conserved phenylalanine or tryptophan normally closing the CDR3 is absent here, so this likely arose from a read error. The chain uses TRBV7-2 and TRBJ1-2; possibly TRBD1 for D (5 bases). The CDR3 consists of 14 residues. The V and J ends lost 5 bases and 7 bases respectively, with 17 bases between them. Per germline, CDR1 SGHTA and CDR2 FQGNSA. CDR3 coding DNA: TGTGCCAGCAGCGAAGGACATGGCCCGCCTGGCTACACCCTC. The encoded protein is CASSEGHGPPGYTL.

This clonotype was recorded many times. The rearrangement links TRBV5-1 to TRBJ2-7; possibly TRBD2 for D (6 bases). Trimming pared 4 bases from V and 7 bases from J, leaving 21 bases between. The CDR3 extends over 15 amino acids. The germline gives CDR1 SGHRS, CDR2 YFSETQ. The CDR3 nucleotides are TGCGCCAGCAGCACCGGGACTTCCAGAGGTGAGGAGCAGTACTTC. Translated, it gives CASSTGTSRGEEQYF.

The rearrangement links TRBV19 to TRBJ2-5, with a possible D match to TRBD2 (6 bases). The germline V and J ends were trimmed by 3 bases and 1 base, with 12 bases remaining between them. The germline gives CDR1 LNHDA, CDR2 SQIVND (reference sequence). This CDR3 region has 15 residues. For the CDR3, the DNA is TGTGCCAGTAGTATCAGGACTACCATCCAAGAGACCCAGTACTTC. The encoded protein is CASSIRTTIQETQYF.

This clonotype was seen more than once but under ten times. The chain uses TRBV7-2 and TRBJ1-4; D ambiguous. CDR3 length equals 13 residues. Germline V gene data show CDR1 as SGHTA and CDR2 as FQGNSA. Trimming shortened V by 9 bases and J by 3 bases, and 11 bases separated the two germline ends. The CDR3 DNA sequence: TGTGCCAGTATGCGAGGATCTAATGAAAAACTGTTTTTT. It yields the protein CASMRGSNEKLFF.

The chain employs TRBV12-3 or TRBV12-4 and TRBJ1-1; D ambiguous. Trimming stripped 3 bases from V and 4 bases from J, with 6 bases between. The CDR3 length is 12 residues. This CDR3 is CASSFSVTEAFF. For the CDR3, the DNA is TGTGCCAGCAGTTTTTCCGTCACTGAAGCTTTCTTT.

The table lists this clonotype with many counts. The gene calls are TRBV28 and TRBJ1-2, with TRBD1 matching over 9 bases. Germline CDR1 and CDR2: MDHEN and SYDVKM. This CDR3 is built from 16 residues. V lost 6 bases and J lost 4; bases outside the gene matches: 12. The CDR3 sequence: CASRPLPGQGGYGYTF. CDR3 nucleotide sequence: TGTGCCAGCAGACCCCTCCCGGGACAGGGCGGCTATGGCTACACCTTC.

A few counts support this clonotype. The V call is TRBV5-1, the J call TRBJ1-1, with 7 bases lining up with TRBD1. Germline CDR1 SGHRS, CDR2 YFSETQ. V lost 7 bases and J lost 1; bases outside the gene matches: 7. This CDR3 has 14 residues. The CDR3 DNA follows: TGCGCCAGCGGCCAGGGGGTTACGAACACTGAAGCTTTCTTT. Protein sequence: CASGQGVTNTEAFF.

As for this clonotype: A much larger clone lies a single base off, so this may be a read error. The chain recombines TRBV28 with TRBJ2-7; 8 positions match TRBD1. After removal of 5 bases from V and 7 bases from J, the junction contained 10 bases not matched to a gene. There are 14 residues in the CDR3. Germline assignment: CDR1 MDHEN and CDR2 SYDVKM. The CDR3 DNA is TGTGCCAGCAGTCCCGGGACAGGCCCCGTGGAGCAGTACTTC. It encodes CASSPGTGPVEQYF.

This clonotype was counted ten times or more. The CDR3 nucleotides read TGTGCCAGCACCCCCGCCCAGGCGAACACCGGGGAGCTGTTTTTT. Translating it yields CASTPAQANTGELFF. V usage is TRBV11-2 and J usage is TRBJ2-2; D ambiguous. Germline-derived CDR1 and CDR2 are SGHAT and FQNNGV. The CDR3 has 15 residues. Trimming removed 7 bases from V and 0 bases from J, with 12 bases in between.

This chain connects TRBV25-1 to TRBJ1-2; D is unclear. Germline CDR1 MGHDK, CDR2 SYGVNS. V shed 3 bases and J shed 9 bases, with 8 bases lying between them. The CDR3 is 11 residues long. This chain's CDR3 is CASSDSFSYTF. In DNA form, the CDR3 reads TGTGCCAGCAGTGACAGTTTCAGCTACACCTTC.

This chain connects TRBV18 to TRBJ2-7; 9 positions agree with TRBD1. V lost 4 bases to trimming and J lost 6 bases; unmatched junction nucleotides: 4. Germline lookup yields CDR1 KGHSH and CDR2 LQKENI. This CDR3 has 13 amino acids. The CDR3 here is CASSRGQGGEQYF. The CDR3 DNA reads as TGTGCCAGCTCACGGGGACAGGGTGGCGAGCAGTACTTC.

This clonotype was detected only a few times. The chain employs TRBV2 and TRBJ1-3; D uncertain. Between the trimmed V and J ends, which lost 5 bases and 2 bases, there was a span of 7 bases. Germline V gene lookup returns CDR1 SNHLY and CDR2 FYNNEI. There are 13 residues in the CDR3. This CDR3 reads CASSLQTGNTIYF. CDR3 nucleotide sequence: TGTGCCAGCAGTCTGCAGACTGGAAACACCATATATTTT.

In its sample, this clonotype was seen many times. The chain employs TRBV3-1 and TRBJ2-7; no reliable D call. The CDR3 runs 15 residues. The V and J ends lost 1 base and 2 bases respectively, with 12 bases between them. Germline V lookup: CDR1 LGHDT, CDR2 YNNKEL (reference sequence). DNA for the CDR3: TGTGCCAGCAGCCAAGCCAGGTCCCCTACCTACGAGCAGTACTTC. Its protein product is CASSQARSPTYEQYF.

The chain has TRBV4-2 and TRBJ2-5, with 8 bases identical to TRBD2. CDR1 and CDR2 from the germline V gene are LGHNA and YNFKEQ. CDR3 size: 17 residues. J lost 3 bases, V lost 0 bases, and 9 bases had no gene match. The CDR3 here is CASSQDYGRGGKETQYF. The CDR3 region has the DNA TGTGCCAGCAGCCAAGATTACGGTCGGGGGGGTAAAGAGACCCAGTACTTC.

This clonotype was picked up a small number of times. The rearrangement uses TRBV6-1 and TRBJ2-4, with a possible D match to TRBD1 (5 bases). The CDR3 has 13 amino acids. Germline loops: CDR1 MNHNS, CDR2 SASEGT. Trimming shortened V by 6 bases and J by 8 bases, and 14 bases separated the two germline ends. CDR3: CASSSAPRDIQYF. CDR3 sequence (DNA): TGTGCCAGCAGCTCGGCCCCCAGGGACATTCAGTACTTC.